Included here is one TCR beta chain sequence, with context. Its antigen is not known. The data were taken from a study of cytomegalovirus exposure and HLA in healthy donors. About the research overall: Later, an analysis reported that the 130 or so validation repertoires had used the same platform as the 666 first-cohort repertoires.

J was trimmed by 4 bases and V by 7 bases; bases with no gene match: 3. The V gene's germline CDR1 is SGHTA and CDR2 FQGTGA. CDR3 length: 13 amino acids. Study findings and constraints: In vitro work confirmed that three CMV-associated chains recognize CMV antigens. The classifier was said to identify cytomegalovirus status with high specificity and sensitivity.

TCRdb's copy holds only in-frame clones and misses some; the assay was immunoSEQ multiplex PCR. The data contain 95,000 to 150,000 clones, around 96% of them seen just once; the ten biggest clones take up 1.7%. The clonotype originates from a man aged 18 to 29 in good health and CMV-seronegative. The sequenced material came from PBMCs. The rearrangement uses TRBV7-3 and TRBJ2-2, with TRBD1 matching 7 bases. The CDR3 DNA follows: TGTGCCAGCAAACAGGGGATCACCGGGGAGCTGTTTTTT. It translates to CASKQGITGELFF.